The TCR beta chain under discussion was sequenced for a study of blood T cell repertoires in COVID-19. Across the whole study: Samples taken during acute and convalescent COVID-19 were collected in the United States, Italy and Spain.

Trimming pared 2 bases from V and 7 bases from J, leaving 15 bases between. The CDR3 has 15 amino acids. The germline gives CDR1 SGHRS, CDR2 YFSETQ. As processed by the authors: Reference gene primer amplification gave nucleated cell count estimates. The repertoire was sequenced with immunoSEQ multiplex PCR; TCRdb's copy has only in-frame clones and lacks some. V and J calls and clone size follow that table, whereas D and trimming were derived from the DNA. Of about 150,000 clones listed, roughly 84% are singletons. This TCR was recovered from a woman aged 50 to 60 with acute or convalescent COVID-19. Material: peripheral blood. The J gene is TRBJ1-4, the V gene TRBV5-1, with D maybe TRBD1 (6 bases). The CDR3 loop reads CASSFGQPGGEKLFF. The CDR3, as DNA: TGCGCCAGCAGCTTCGGACAGCCTGGTGGTGAAAAACTGTTTTTT.